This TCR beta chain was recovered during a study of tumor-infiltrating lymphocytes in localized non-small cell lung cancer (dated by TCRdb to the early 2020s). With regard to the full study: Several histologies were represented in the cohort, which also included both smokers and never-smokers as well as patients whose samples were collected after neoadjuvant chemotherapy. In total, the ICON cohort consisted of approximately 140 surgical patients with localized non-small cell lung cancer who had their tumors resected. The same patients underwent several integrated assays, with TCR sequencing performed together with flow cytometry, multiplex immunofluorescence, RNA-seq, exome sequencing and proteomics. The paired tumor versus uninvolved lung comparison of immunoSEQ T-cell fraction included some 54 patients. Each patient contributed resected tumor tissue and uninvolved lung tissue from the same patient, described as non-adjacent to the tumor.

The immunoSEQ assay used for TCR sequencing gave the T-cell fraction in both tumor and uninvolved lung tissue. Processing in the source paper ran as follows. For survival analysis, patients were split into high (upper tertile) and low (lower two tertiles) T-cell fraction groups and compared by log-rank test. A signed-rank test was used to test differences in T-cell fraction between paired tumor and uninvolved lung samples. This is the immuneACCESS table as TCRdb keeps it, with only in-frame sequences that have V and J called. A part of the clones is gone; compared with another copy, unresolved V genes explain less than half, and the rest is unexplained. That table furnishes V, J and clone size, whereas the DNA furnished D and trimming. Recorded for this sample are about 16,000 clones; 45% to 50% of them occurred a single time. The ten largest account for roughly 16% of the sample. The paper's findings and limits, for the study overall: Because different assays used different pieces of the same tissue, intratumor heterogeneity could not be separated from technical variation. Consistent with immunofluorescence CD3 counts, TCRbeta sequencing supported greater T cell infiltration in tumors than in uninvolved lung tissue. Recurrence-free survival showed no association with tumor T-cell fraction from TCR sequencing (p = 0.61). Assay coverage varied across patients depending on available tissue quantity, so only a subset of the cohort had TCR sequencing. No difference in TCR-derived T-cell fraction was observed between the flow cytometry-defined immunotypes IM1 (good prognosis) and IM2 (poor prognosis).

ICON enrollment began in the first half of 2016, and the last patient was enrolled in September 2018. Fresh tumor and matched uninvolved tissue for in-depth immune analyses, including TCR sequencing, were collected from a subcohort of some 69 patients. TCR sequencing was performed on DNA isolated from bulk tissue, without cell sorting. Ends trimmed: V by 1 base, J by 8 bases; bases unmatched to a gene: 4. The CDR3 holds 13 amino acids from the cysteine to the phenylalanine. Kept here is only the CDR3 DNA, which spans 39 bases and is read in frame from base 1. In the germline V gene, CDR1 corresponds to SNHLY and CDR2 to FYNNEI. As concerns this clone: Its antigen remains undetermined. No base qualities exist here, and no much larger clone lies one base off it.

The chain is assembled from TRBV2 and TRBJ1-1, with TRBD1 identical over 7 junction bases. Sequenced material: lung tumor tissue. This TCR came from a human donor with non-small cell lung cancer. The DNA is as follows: TGTGCCAGCAGTGAAGAAGGGGACAGAGAAGCTTTCTTT. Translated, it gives CASSEEGDREAFF.